Presented here are 24 T cell receptor beta chains from one specimen sequenced in a study of cytotoxic CD8 clonotypes in ibrutinib-treated CLL (dated by TCRdb to 2020 to 2022). The time point label for this specimen denotes: roughly 12 months on ibrutinib. The method behind the library was the immunoSEQ multiplex PCR assay. In its TCRdb copy, this immuneACCESS table keeps in-frame sequences only and misses some clones. Where compared with another copy, unresolved V genes explain less than half of these, and the others have no known cause. This sample is represented by approximately 140,000 clones; 70% to 85% of them were singletons. The biggest ten clones account for under 35% of the sample. The sequences come from PBMCs, collected after 12 months of ibrutinib treatment. The receptors shown here come from a human donor with chronic lymphocytic leukemia.

J is TRBJ1-5 and V is TRBV28; D remains unclear. The CDR3 loop spans 12 amino acids. The V and J ends lost 6 bases and 5 bases respectively, with 8 bases between them. Germline values: CDR1 MDHEN, CDR2 SYDVKM. The CDR3 DNA follows: TGTGCCAGCAGGGTCCGGGATCAGCCCCAGCATTTT. Translated, it gives CASRVRDQPQHF.

The chain has TRBV5-1 and TRBJ2-4; TRBD2 matches at 7 bases. CDR3 length: 17 residues. Germline V gives CDR1 SGHRS, CDR2 YFSETQ. V lost 4 bases to trimming and J lost 1 base; unmatched junction nucleotides: 11. DNA for the CDR3: TGCGCCAGCAGCCCGCGGGCGGGAGTGAACGCCAAAAACATTCAGTACTTC. It translates to CASSPRAGVNAKNIQYF.

This chain uses TRBV5-1 with TRBJ1-1; D ambiguous. Trimming left V 2 bases short and J 0 bases short, with 5 bases between. Germline V gene data show CDR1 as SGHRS and CDR2 as YFSETQ. The CDR3 sequence is 13 residues long. In DNA, the CDR3 is TGCGCCAGCAGCTTAACGGTGAACACTGAAGCTTTCTTT. It is translated as CASSLTVNTEAFF.

In the case of this clone: The sample carries other DNA sequences with the same CDR3. The rearrangement joins TRBV2 to TRBJ1-1, with D tentatively TRBD1 (6 bases). This CDR3 region has 13 residues. The germline V gene has CDR1 SNHLY and CDR2 FYNNEI. V was trimmed by 6 bases and J by 1 base, leaving 9 bases between them. CDR3 region: CASSEQGNTEAFF. The CDR3 DNA is TGTGCCAGCAGCGAACAGGGGAACACTGAAGCTTTCTTT.

This CDR3 is CASRLLAIYF. The CDR3 nucleotides are TGTGCCAGCAGATTATTGGCCATATATTTT. V and J are TRBV2 and TRBJ1-3; D gene unclear. V lost 6 bases to trimming and J lost 11 bases, with 8 bases between them. The CDR3 runs to 10 residues. Germline V gene sequence: CDR1 SNHLY, CDR2 FYNNEI.

The chain links TRBV6-5 to TRBJ2-1; possible D gene TRBD2, 5 bases. The germline V gene has CDR1 MNHEY and CDR2 SVGAGI. Trimming took off 7 bases at V and 7 bases at J, with 20 bases between the two ends. This CDR3 region has 15 residues. The CDR3 DNA reads as TGTGCCAGCAAAGATGCCCTTCGATCGGGGAATGAGCAGTTCTTC. Its translation is CASKDALRSGNEQFF.

V gene TRBV10-1 combines with J gene TRBJ1-5, with 10 bases lining up with TRBD1. The CDR3 spans 20 residues. Losses at the gene ends were 0 bases for V and 0 bases for J; bases not matched to a gene: 11. The V gene's germline CDR1 is WNHNN and CDR2 SYGVQD (reference sequence). The CDR3 spells CASSESSPGQGINSNQPQHF. The CDR3 bases are TGCGCCAGCAGTGAGTCATCCCCGGGACAGGGGATCAATAGCAATCAGCCCCAGCATTTT.

The chain joins TRBV7-9 to TRBJ2-7; D could derive from TRBD1 or TRBD2 (6 bases each). The CDR3 totals 12 residues. Per germline, CDR1 SEHNR and CDR2 FQNEAQ (reference sequence). V was pared by 6 bases and J by 2 bases, with 8 bases between. The CDR3 DNA follows: TGTGCCAGCAGGGAGGGGGCCTACGAGCAGTACTTC. Translated, it gives CASREGAYEQYF.

The chain uses TRBV19 and TRBJ2-1; maybe TRBD1 (6 bases). Trimming took 4 bases from V and 10 from J, leaving 11 bases between them. The germline gives CDR1 LNHDA, CDR2 SQIVND (reference sequence). The length of the CDR3 is 12 residues. The CDR3 coding sequence is TGTGCCAGTAGTACCGTGGGGACAGAGCAGTTCTTC. This sequence encodes CASSTVGTEQFF.

The rearrangement links TRBV19 to TRBJ2-7; 7 nucleotides line up with TRBD2. Germline V gives CDR1 LNHDA, CDR2 SQIVND (reference sequence). Trimming cost V 6 bases and J 2 bases; bases outside gene matches: 7. The CDR3 is made up of 14 amino acids. The CDR3 DNA reads TGTGCCAGTAGCCTCGCTAGCGGCCCCTACGAGCAGTACTTC. Its translation: CASSLASGPYEQYF. Full variable domain (outside the CDR3, taken from reference TRBV19 and TRBJ2-7): DGGITQSPKYLFRKEGQNVTLSCEQNLNHDAMYWYRQDPGQGLRLIYYSQIVNDFQKGDIAEGYSVSREKKESFPLTVTSAQKNPTAFYLCASSLASGPYEQYFGPGTRLTVT.

The chain combines TRBV5-1 with TRBJ1-5; 7 nucleotides line up with TRBD1. Trimming at V came to 4 bases and at J to 10 bases, leaving 17 bases not matched to a gene. CDR3 size: 16 residues. CDR1 and CDR2 (germline): SGHRS, YFSETQ. CDR3 DNA sequence: TGCGCCAGCAGCGATGGGACAGCCCAGGGAGGTCGCCCCCAGCATTTT. Translating gives CASSDGTAQGGRPQHF. The full variable domain, its missing parts supplied by reference TRBV5-1 and TRBJ1-5, is KAGVTQTPRYLIKTRGQQVTLSCSPISGHRSVSWYQQTPGQGLQFLFEYFSETQRNKGNFPGRFSGRQFSNSRSEMNVSTLELGDSALYLCASSDGTAQGGRPQHFGDGTRLSIL.

The chain uses TRBV27 and TRBJ1-6; D uncertain. This CDR3 has 14 residues. V was trimmed by 5 bases and J by 0 bases, leaving 5 bases between them. Looked up from germline, CDR1 is MNHEY and CDR2 is SMNVEV (reference sequence). The chain's CDR3 is CASSKSSYNSPLHF. The DNA of the CDR3 is TGTGCCAGCAGTAAGAGCTCCTATAATTCACCCCTCCACTTT.

The chain is built from TRBV14 and TRBJ1-2; D uncertain. V was clipped by 1 base and J by 5 bases, with 11 bases between them. The CDR3 consists of 14 residues. In germline, CDR1 is SGHDN, CDR2 FVKESK. CDR3 bases: TGTGCCAGCAGCCAAGCGGCATGGGTGTATGGCTACACCTTC. Translation: CASSQAAWVYGYTF.

The chain is built from TRBV7-2 and TRBJ1-3, with unresolved D. Germline assignment: CDR1 SGHTA and CDR2 FQGNSA. The CDR3 has 14 residues. The germline V and J ends were trimmed by 3 bases and 3 bases, with 9 bases remaining between them. The CDR3 is CASSFSGIGNTIYF. The DNA of the CDR3 is TGTGCCAGCAGCTTTTCGGGTATTGGAAACACCATATATTTT.

In nucleotides, the CDR3 is TGTGCCAGCAGTTATGAAGGCTCCTACAATGAGCAGTTCTTC. It yields the protein CASSYEGSYNEQFF. J is TRBJ2-1 and V is TRBV6-5; no reliable D call. This CDR3 is built from 14 residues. Germline lookup yields CDR1 MNHEY and CDR2 SVGAGI. The V gene lost 3 bases and the J gene lost 0 bases, with 6 bases spanning the gap.

The chain joins TRBV6-5 to TRBJ1-2, with 7 bases aligning to TRBD1. The length of the CDR3 is 15 residues. Germline V lookup: CDR1 MNHEY, CDR2 SVGAGI. V gave up 0 bases and J gave up 7 bases; unmatched junction bases: 8. CDR3 sequence (DNA): TGTGCCAGCAGTTACTCCAGGGACAGTCCCCGTGGCTACACCTTC. Translated: CASSYSRDSPRGYTF.

The gene calls are TRBV5-1 and TRBJ2-7; TRBD1 might be the D (7 bases). V lost 0 bases and J 4 bases, leaving 17 bases between the germline ends. The CDR3 contains 16 residues. From germline, CDR1 is SGHRS and CDR2 YFSETQ. Here the CDR3 reads CASSLGAGQSPYEQYF. The CDR3 DNA follows: TGCGCCAGCAGCTTGGGGGCGGGACAGTCGCCGTACGAGCAGTACTTC.

Comment on this clone: The junction and the germline gene differ at one end; a read error may be behind it. This chain connects TRBV6-5 to TRBJ2-7; 10 bases map to TRBD1. Germline-derived CDR1 and CDR2 are MNHEY and SVGAGI. The CDR3 is 15 residues long. CDR3 DNA sequence: TGTGCCAGCAGTAACTCCGGGACAGGGGACATCGAGCAGTACTTC. It is translated as CASSNSGTGDIEQYF.

This chain joins TRBV7-9 and TRBJ2-7; D unresolved. Germline V gene data show CDR1 as SEHNR and CDR2 as FQNEAQ (reference sequence). The CDR3 spans 14 residues. Trimming left V 2 bases short and J 0 bases short, with 8 bases between. The CDR3 is CASSLLGSSYEQYF. The CDR3, as DNA: TGTGCCAGCAGCTTATTAGGCAGCTCCTACGAGCAGTACTTC.

This clone is a singleton in its sample. The chain is built from TRBV11-2 and TRBJ2-7; TRBD1 is a possible D gene (6 bases). V lost 0 bases, J lost 3 bases, and 15 bases lay in between. The V gene's germline CDR1 is SGHAT and CDR2 FQNNGV. This CDR3 is built from 16 residues. The CDR3 is CASSLEPAETGYEQYF. In DNA form, the CDR3 reads TGTGCCAGCAGCTTAGAACCGGCCGAGACAGGCTACGAGCAGTACTTC.

This clone was counted between two and nine times. The J gene is TRBJ1-1, the V gene TRBV29-1; D unclear. V lost 5 bases, J lost 6 bases, and 10 bases lay in between. Germline V gene data show CDR1 as SQVTM and CDR2 as ANQGSEA. The CDR3 has 11 amino acids. Here the CDR3 reads CSVTILAEAFF. CDR3 bases: TGCAGCGTTACTATCTTGGCTGAAGCTTTCTTT.

This clone was detected only once. One end of the junction is discordant with germline, which a read error may explain. The V call is TRBV18, the J call TRBJ2-5; D gene unclear. The CDR3 is 13 residues long. Germline loops: CDR1 KGHSH, CDR2 LQKENI. CDR3 region: CASSPPNQETQYF. CDR3 coding DNA: TGTGCCAGCTCACCACCAAACCAGGAGACCCAGTACTTC. The entire variable domain, with the rest obtained from reference TRBV18 and TRBJ2-5, is as follows: NAGVMQNPRHLVRRRGQEARLRCSPMKGHSHVYWYRQLPEEGLKFMVYLQKENIIDESGMPKERFSAEFPKEGPSILRIQQVVRGDSAAYFCASSPPNQETQYFGPGTRLLVL.

The chain links TRBV11-2 to TRBJ2-7; 8 bases are a match to TRBD1. V trimming: 3 bases; J trimming: 0 bases; junction bases outside the gene matches: 7. The germline CDR1 and CDR2 sequences are SGHAT and FQNNGV. The CDR3 sequence is 16 residues long. The CDR3 protein is CASSFARGRSSYEQYF. Written as DNA, the CDR3 is TGTGCCAGCAGCTTCGCCAGGGGGCGGAGCTCCTACGAGCAGTACTTC.

The V call is TRBV7-9, the J call TRBJ2-7, with 12 positions matching TRBD1. V was clipped by 4 bases and J by 7 bases; unmatched bases: 11. The length of the CDR3 is 16 residues. Germline loops: CDR1 SEHNR, CDR2 FQNEAQ (reference sequence). This CDR3 reads CASSSGTGGAWMEQYF. CDR3 DNA: TGTGCCAGCAGCTCCGGGACAGGGGGCGCGTGGATGGAGCAGTACTTC.